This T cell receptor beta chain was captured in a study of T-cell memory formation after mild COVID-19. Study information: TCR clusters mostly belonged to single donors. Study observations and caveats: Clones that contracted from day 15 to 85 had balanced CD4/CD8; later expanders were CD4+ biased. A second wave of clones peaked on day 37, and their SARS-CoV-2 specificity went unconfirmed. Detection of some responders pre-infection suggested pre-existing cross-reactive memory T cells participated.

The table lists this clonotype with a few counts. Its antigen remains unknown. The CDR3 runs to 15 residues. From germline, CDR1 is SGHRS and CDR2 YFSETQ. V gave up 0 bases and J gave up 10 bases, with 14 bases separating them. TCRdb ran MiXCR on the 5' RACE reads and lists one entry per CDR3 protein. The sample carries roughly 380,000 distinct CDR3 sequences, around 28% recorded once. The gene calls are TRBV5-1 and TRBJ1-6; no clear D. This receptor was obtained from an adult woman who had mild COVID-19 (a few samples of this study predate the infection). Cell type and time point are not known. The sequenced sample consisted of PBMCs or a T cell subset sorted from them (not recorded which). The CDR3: CASSLGGGKESPLHF. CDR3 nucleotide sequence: TGCGCCAGCAGCTTGGGAGGAGGGAAGGAGTCACCCCTCCACTTT.